The rows below give T cell receptor beta chains drawn from one sample of a study of OX40 agonist ivuxolimab in advanced cancers. TCRdb's copy holds only in-frame clones and misses some; the assay was immunoSEQ multiplex PCR. Of some 20,000 clones in the sample, around 83% were seen once. Specimen: CD4+ or CD8+ T cells sorted from blood, collected in a trial of the OX40 agonist ivuxolimab. These receptors were obtained from an adult with an advanced solid tumor such as melanoma, head and neck, liver or kidney cancer. CDR3s include the opening cysteine and the closing phenylalanine or tryptophan. Each record gives: clone size, V gene, J gene, D gene, CDR3 protein, CDR3 DNA. A D gene is named only where the DNA matches it firmly. Clone sizes are given selectively: once, few, many, or a class where the clone is expanded.

NA,TRBV7-9,TRBJ1-2,NA,CASSLGENYGYTF,TGTGCCAGCAGCTTAGGCGAGAACTATGGCTACACCTTC
NA,TRBV10-1,TRBJ2-7,NA,CASSDGGPGYEQYF,TGCGCCAGCAGTGACGGGGGGCCGGGCTACGAGCAGTACTTC
NA,TRBV6-4,TRBJ2-2,NA,CASSGSTNTGELFF,TGTGCCAGCAGTGGTAGCACGAACACCGGGGAGCTGTTTTTT
once,TRBV2,TRBJ2-7,TRBD1,CASSEPQGAIYEQYF,TGTGCCAGCAGTGAACCACAGGGGGCTATATACGAGCAGTACTTC
NA,TRBV19,TRBJ1-1,NA,CASSIVKNTEAFF,TGTGCCAGTAGTATTGTCAAGAACACTGAAGCTTTCTTT
NA,TRBV7-3,TRBJ1-5,NA,CASSLATIYSNQPQHF,TGTGCCAGCAGCTTAGCGACAATCTATAGCAATCAGCCCCAGCATTTT
NA,TRBV5-1,TRBJ1-4,NA,CASSLPGGTNEKLFF,TGCGCCAGCAGCCTACCGGGGGGAACTAATGAAAAACTGTTTTTT
NA,TRBV7-9,TRBJ1-2,NA,CASSPPRAGIYGYTF,TGTGCCAGCAGCCCACCGAGGGCAGGGATCTATGGCTACACCTTC
NA,TRBV11-2,TRBJ2-7,NA,CASSRSQRVEQYF,TGTGCCAGCAGCCGGAGTCAGCGGGTCGAGCAGTACTTC
NA,TRBV29-1,TRBJ2-5,TRBD1,CSVTGTELETQYF,TGCAGCGTCACCGGGACAGAATTAGAGACCCAGTACTTC
NA,TRBV11-2,TRBJ2-7,NA,CASSKDLGVRFYEQYF,TGTGCCAGCAGCAAAGATCTTGGGGTTCGTTTTTACGAGCAGTACTTC
NA,TRBV13,TRBJ2-2,NA,CASSSPGPNTGELFF,TGTGCCAGCAGCTCGCCGGGACCAAACACCGGGGAGCTGTTTTTT
NA,TRBV19,TRBJ1-1,NA,CASSIDSRGWTEAFF,TGTGCCAGTAGTATTGATTCGCGGGGTTGGACTGAAGCTTTCTTT
NA,TRBV19,TRBJ2-1,NA,CASSIGRYNEQFF,TGTGCCAGTAGTATAGGCCGGTACAATGAGCAGTTCTTC
NA,TRBV27,TRBJ2-3,TRBD2,CASSSAGGDGDTQYF,TGTGCCAGCAGTTCCGCGGGAGGGGACGGAGATACGCAGTATTTT
few,TRBV5-4,TRBJ1-4,NA,CASSARPGTTNEKLFF,TGTGCCAGCAGCGCTAGACCAGGGACAACTAATGAAAAACTGTTTTTT
NA,TRBV6-5,TRBJ2-3,NA,CASSTRGSGPDTQYF,TGTGCCAGCAGTACCCGTGGCTCAGGTCCAGATACGCAGTATTTT
NA,TRBV27,TRBJ2-7,NA,CASSNFSYNYEQYF,TGTGCCAGCAGCAACTTTTCGTATAACTACGAGCAGTACTTC